These 32 T cell receptor beta chains were all obtained from the same sample, sequenced in a study of OX40 agonist ivuxolimab in advanced cancers. Sequencing was performed with immunoSEQ multiplex PCR; in TCRdb, only in-frame clones are kept and a portion is missing. The top ten clones hold approximately 20% of a sample with about 32,000 clones, 84% of them seen once. The sample was CD4+ or CD8+ T cells sorted from blood, taken in a trial of the OX40 agonist ivuxolimab. The receptor source for this set is an adult with an advanced solid tumor such as melanoma, head and neck, liver or kidney cancer.

The chain uses TRBV4-3 and TRBJ1-4; D is perhaps TRBD1 (5 bases). The CDR3 is 15 residues long. Trimming stripped 0 bases from V and 6 bases from J, with 11 bases between. The germline gives CDR1 LGHNA, CDR2 YSLEER. The CDR3 reads CASSQDSTGDEKLFF. In DNA form, the CDR3 reads TGCGCCAGCAGCCAAGATTCGACGGGGGATGAAAAACTGTTTTTT.

This sequence joins TRBV28 and TRBJ2-2; perhaps D is TRBD1 or TRBD2 (5 bases each). Germline CDR1 and CDR2: MDHEN and SYDVKM. V shed 3 bases and J shed 5 bases, with 10 bases lying between them. This CDR3 is 14 amino acids long. CDR3 bases: TGTGCCAGCAGTTTGGGACCTTGGACCGGGGAGCTGTTTTTT. This sequence encodes CASSLGPWTGELFF. Drawing the rest from reference TRBV28 and TRBJ2-2, the complete variable domain is DVKVTQSSRYLVKRTGEKVFLECVQDMDHENMFWYRQDPGLGLRLIYFSYDVKMKEKGDIPEGYSVSREKKERFSLILESASTNQTSMYLCASSLGPWTGELFFGEGSRLTVL.

In DNA form, the CDR3 reads TGTGCCAGCAGTTCGAATCTCCGGGACGTTGACTCTAACTCCTACGAGCAGTACTTC. This translates into CASSSNLRDVDSNSYEQYF. The chain is built from TRBV28 and TRBJ2-7; D may be TRBD1 or TRBD2 (5 bases each). V lost 4 bases and J 0 bases, leaving 25 bases between the germline ends. The CDR3 is made up of 19 amino acids. Per germline, CDR1 MDHEN and CDR2 SYDVKM.

V is TRBV19 and J is TRBJ2-3; maybe TRBD2 (6 bases). CDR1 and CDR2 from the germline V gene are LNHDA and SQIVND (reference sequence). The CDR3 has 13 residues. V lost 6 bases and J lost 6, with 13 bases in between. The CDR3 here is CASSPGEADTQYF. In nucleotides, the CDR3 is TGTGCCAGTAGCCCGGGGGAGGCGGATACGCAGTATTTT.

In this sample, this clone turned up a few times. V usage is TRBV30 and J usage is TRBJ2-1; 7 nucleotides align to TRBD2. CDR3 length equals 11 residues. J gave up 10 bases and V 2 bases, and 2 bases lay outside the gene matches. Germline CDR1 and CDR2: GTSNPN and SVGIG (reference sequence). The DNA for the CDR3 is TGTGCCTGGAGTCCGGGAGGAGAGCAGTTCTTC. Amino acid sequence: CAWSPGGEQFF.

CDR3 region: CASSRPGTSGLYNEQFF. DNA of the CDR3: TGCGCCAGCAGCAGACCCGGGACTAGCGGATTGTACAATGAGCAGTTCTTC. V and J are TRBV5-1 and TRBJ2-1, with TRBD2 matching over 11 bases. This CDR3 has 17 amino acids. CDR1 and CDR2 from the germline V gene are SGHRS and YFSETQ. V lost 4 bases and J lost 4; bases outside the gene matches: 10.

V usage is TRBV4-2 and J usage is TRBJ2-7; TRBD2 agrees at 8 bases. The CDR3 runs 15 residues. CDR1 is LGHNA and CDR2 is YNFKEQ in the germline V gene. Losses at the gene ends were 2 bases for V and 5 bases for J; bases not matched to a gene: 8. In DNA form, the CDR3 reads TGTGCCAGCAGCCAACTCGGGCTAGCGGGCCACGAGCAGTACTTC. Its translation: CASSQLGLAGHEQYF.

The chain is built from TRBV6-1 and TRBJ2-1; unclear D gene. The CDR3 contains 13 residues. V was trimmed by 0 bases and J by 4 bases, leaving 4 bases between them. Germline CDR1 is MNHNS and CDR2 is SASEGT. DNA for the CDR3: TGTGCCAGCAGTGAAGCGGAGTACAATGAGCAGTTCTTC. It encodes CASSEAEYNEQFF.

The chain recombines TRBV6-5 with TRBJ2-1; the match to TRBD1 covers 11 bases. CDR3 length: 15 residues. Trimming at V came to 2 bases and at J to 6 bases, leaving 3 bases not matched to a gene. Germline V lookup: CDR1 MNHEY, CDR2 SVGAGI. The CDR3 loop reads CASSYGQGALNEQFF. Written as DNA, the CDR3 is TGTGCCAGCAGTTACGGACAGGGGGCCCTCAATGAGCAGTTCTTC.

The chain joins TRBV30 to TRBJ2-5; the match to TRBD2 covers 10 bases. The CDR3 runs to 15 residues. Unmatched junction bases numbered 10, after V lost 4 bases and J lost 5 bases. The germline gives CDR1 GTSNPN, CDR2 SVGIG (reference sequence). The CDR3 loop is CAWTLSGGGLETQYF. CDR3 nucleotides: TGTGCCTGGACTTTAAGCGGGGGGGGTCTGGAGACCCAGTACTTC.

In DNA form, the CDR3 reads TGTGCCAGCAGCCCCGGGGAGGGCTACACCTTC. Translated, it gives CASSPGEGYTF. V and J are TRBV6-5 and TRBJ1-2; D is ambiguous. CDR3 size: 11 residues. Trimming left V 6 bases short and J 8 bases short, with 10 bases between. The germline V gene encodes CDR1 MNHEY and CDR2 SVGAGI.

The rearrangement links TRBV4-3 to TRBJ2-6; unclear D gene. CDR3 length: 16 amino acids. Germline V gene data show CDR1 as LGHNA and CDR2 as YSLEER. V was cut by 0 bases and J by 0 bases, with 6 bases left in between. CDR3 in amino acids: CASSQDSSSGANVLTF. The CDR3 coding sequence is TGCGCCAGCAGCCAAGACTCCAGCTCTGGGGCCAACGTCCTGACTTTC.

The chain uses TRBV5-6 and TRBJ2-2; a weak D match, TRBD1 (6 bases). From germline, CDR1 is SGHDT and CDR2 YYEEEE. The CDR3 sequence is 15 residues long. Trimming shortened V by 2 bases and J by 2 bases, and 10 bases separated the two germline ends. The CDR3 DNA follows: TGTGCCAGCAGCTTCCCCAGGGGAAACACCGGGGAGCTGTTTTTT. As protein: CASSFPRGNTGELFF.

V is TRBV9 and J is TRBJ1-1, with D maybe TRBD1 (6 bases). V lost 0 bases and J 4 bases, leaving 10 bases between the germline ends. CDR1 and CDR2 from the germline V gene are SGDLS and YYNGEE. There are 14 residues in the CDR3. The CDR3 sequence: CASSVGQASTEAFF. CDR3 nucleotides: TGTGCCAGCAGCGTAGGACAGGCCAGCACTGAAGCTTTCTTT.

This clone was counted a few times. V gene TRBV10-2 combines with J gene TRBJ1-1; the D is unclear. The CDR3 runs to 15 residues. The germline V and J ends were trimmed by 0 bases and 0 bases, with 8 bases remaining between them. CDR1 WSHSY and CDR2 SAAADI come from the germline V gene. In DNA, the CDR3 is TGCGCCAGCAGTGAGTCAGAAGGGATGAACACTGAAGCTTTCTTT. Residues: CASSESEGMNTEAFF.

This clone was counted once. The V call is TRBV28, the J call TRBJ1-1, with a possible D match to TRBD1 (6 bases). The CDR3 contains 14 residues. Trimming removed 3 bases from V and 5 bases from J, with 13 bases in between. Germline CDR1 and CDR2: MDHEN and SYDVKM. CDR3 DNA: TGTGCCAGCAGTTTTAACAGGGTTTGGACTGAAGCTTTCTTT. Encoded protein: CASSFNRVWTEAFF.

This clone occurred a few times. This chain joins TRBV6-5 and TRBJ1-2; D not resolved. CDR3 length: 13 amino acids. The germline V gene encodes CDR1 MNHEY and CDR2 SVGAGI. The V and J ends lost 4 bases and 4 bases respectively, with 10 bases between them. CDR3 residues: CASSFRKTYGYTF. The CDR3 DNA is TGTGCCAGCAGTTTCAGAAAGACCTATGGCTACACCTTC.

The chain recombines TRBV27 with TRBJ2-1; D is unclear. Germline CDR1 reads MNHEY; CDR2 reads SMNVEV (reference sequence). V was clipped by 3 bases and J by 3 bases, with 3 bases between them. This CDR3 region has 12 residues. The CDR3 coding sequence is TGTGCCAGCAGTTTGGGCTACAATGAGCAGTTCTTC. Its protein is CASSLGYNEQFF.

The rearrangement links TRBV6-5 to TRBJ1-1, with D possibly matching TRBD1 (5 bases). With 2 bases removed from V and 1 base from J, the gap between germline ends came to 8 bases. The germline V gene has CDR1 MNHEY and CDR2 SVGAGI. The CDR3 spans 14 residues. In DNA, the CDR3 is TGTGCCAGCAGTTACGGGGGGGAGAACACTGAAGCTTTCTTT. Amino acid sequence: CASSYGGENTEAFF.

This chain uses TRBV28 with TRBJ2-1, with TRBD1 matching over 8 bases. The CDR3 runs to 15 residues. J gave up 6 bases and V 7 bases, and 11 bases lay outside the gene matches. The V gene's germline CDR1 is MDHEN and CDR2 SYDVKM. The CDR3 nucleotides read TGTGCCAGCACCCCTTGGGGACAGGAAGGCAATGAGCAGTTCTTC. It encodes CASTPWGQEGNEQFF.

On this clone: Compared with germline, one end of the junction differs, possibly owing to a read error. This rearrangement joins TRBV15 to TRBJ1-5; unclear D gene. This CDR3 is 13 amino acids long. The germline V gene has CDR1 LNHNV and CDR2 YYDKDF (reference sequence). CDR3 in amino acids: CATSGDRNQPQHF. CDR3 sequence (DNA): TGTGCCACCAGCGGAGACCGGAATCAGCCCCAGCATTTT.

The rearrangement links TRBV6-5 to TRBJ1-1; D is uncertain. The germline V gene encodes CDR1 MNHEY and CDR2 SVGAGI. CDR3 length equals 13 residues. The V gene lost 2 bases and the J gene lost 6 bases, with 10 bases spanning the gap. The CDR3 region is CASSYGPVPEAFF. The CDR3 nucleotides are TGTGCCAGCAGTTACGGTCCGGTGCCTGAAGCTTTCTTT.

J is TRBJ1-1 and V is TRBV27, with a weak D call TRBD1 (5 bases). This CDR3 has 11 amino acids. V lost 5 bases to trimming and J lost 9 bases, with 10 bases between them. Germline CDR1 is MNHEY and CDR2 is SMNVEV (reference sequence). CDR3 amino acids: CASSQTGQAFF. For the CDR3, the DNA is TGTGCCAGCAGTCAGACGGGACAAGCTTTCTTT.

This sequence joins TRBV19 and TRBJ1-2; D uncertain. Germline CDR1 reads LNHDA; CDR2 reads SQIVND (reference sequence). This CDR3 contains 12 residues. V was cut by 3 bases and J by 8 bases, with 10 bases left in between. CDR3 loop: CASSIGREGYTF. In DNA form, the CDR3 reads TGTGCCAGTAGTATCGGAAGGGAGGGCTACACCTTC.

The V and J genes are TRBV27 and TRBJ2-1; TRBD1 might be the D (6 bases). There are 17 residues in the CDR3. Germline values: CDR1 MNHEY, CDR2 SMNVEV (reference sequence). V lost 2 bases, J lost 6 bases, and 20 bases lay in between. The CDR3 here is CASSLNEGHGYSNEQFF. The CDR3, as DNA: TGTGCCAGCAGTTTAAATGAGGGACACGGATACAGCAATGAGCAGTTCTTC.

The chain uses TRBV27 and TRBJ2-3, with D uncertain. V was trimmed by 3 bases and J by 4 bases, leaving 8 bases between them. CDR3 length equals 13 residues. Germline-derived CDR1 and CDR2 are MNHEY and SMNVEV (reference sequence). The CDR3 nucleotides are TGTGCCAGCAGTTTCGTGGGCCCAGATACGCAGTATTTT. Encoded protein: CASSFVGPDTQYF.

The gene calls are TRBV6-5 and TRBJ2-5; D unresolved. V dropped 2 bases and J dropped 5 bases, with 3 bases sitting between them. The CDR3 runs 11 residues. Germline-derived CDR1 and CDR2 are MNHEY and SVGAGI. The CDR3 region is CASSYGETQYF. CDR3 DNA: TGTGCCAGCAGTTACGGCGAGACCCAGTACTTC.

The chain uses TRBV30 and TRBJ2-7, with 12 bases that match TRBD2. With 2 bases clipped from V and 3 bases from J, the junction kept 8 bases outside the gene matches. This CDR3 is 16 amino acids long. The germline V gene has CDR1 GTSNPN and CDR2 SVGIG (reference sequence). The CDR3 region has the DNA TGTGCCTGGAGTCATTCCCCGGGACTAGCGGGCTACGAGCAGTACTTC. Encoded protein: CAWSHSPGLAGYEQYF. Full variable domain (outside the CDR3, taken from reference TRBV30 and TRBJ2-7): SQTIHQWPATLVQPVGSPLSLECTVEGTSNPNLYWYRQAAGRGLQLLFYSVGIGQISSEVPQNLSASRPQDRQFILSSKKLLLSDSGFYLCAWSHSPGLAGYEQYFGPGTRLTVT.

The chain joins TRBV13 to TRBJ2-2; D gene ambiguous. The germline V and J ends were trimmed by 0 bases and 7 bases, with 3 bases remaining between them. Germline V gene sequence: CDR1 PRHDT, CDR2 FYEKMQ (reference sequence). The CDR3 spans 12 residues. CDR3 region: CASSLGDGELFF. The CDR3 DNA is TGTGCCAGCAGCTTAGGGGACGGGGAGCTGTTTTTT.

The rearrangement joins TRBV5-1 to TRBJ1-4, with D possibly being TRBD1 (5 bases). Germline V lookup: CDR1 SGHRS, CDR2 YFSETQ. The CDR3 covers 13 residues. The V and J ends lost 5 bases and 15 bases respectively, with 20 bases between them. The CDR3 reads CASSYAQGGLLFF. The CDR3 region has the DNA TGCGCCAGCAGTTACGCTCAGGGCGGTTTGTTGTTTTTT.

The V gene is TRBV5-1, the J gene TRBJ2-6; D is possibly TRBD1 (6 bases). This CDR3 is 17 amino acids long. The ends were cut back, 2 bases at V and 1 base at J, with 13 bases in the middle. Germline V gene lookup returns CDR1 SGHRS and CDR2 YFSETQ. This chain's CDR3 is CASSFRQAGSGANVLTF. CDR3 nucleotides: TGCGCCAGCAGCTTTAGACAGGCAGGATCTGGGGCCAACGTCCTGACTTTC. Supplemented by reference TRBV5-1 and TRBJ2-6, the full variable domain reads KAGVTQTPRYLIKTRGQQVTLSCSPISGHRSVSWYQQTPGQGLQFLFEYFSETQRNKGNFPGRFSGRQFSNSRSEMNVSTLELGDSALYLCASSFRQAGSGANVLTFGAGSRLTVL.

The V call is TRBV5-5, the J call TRBJ2-7; 7 bases are shared with TRBD1. Germline V gene lookup returns CDR1 SGHKS and CDR2 YYEKEE (reference sequence). CDR3 size: 14 residues. V was pared by 1 base and J by 4 bases, with 5 bases of the junction left unmatched. The chain's CDR3 is CASSLSRGLYEQYF. DNA for the CDR3: TGTGCCAGCAGCTTGTCGAGGGGGCTATACGAGCAGTACTTC.